Shown below are 8 T cell receptor beta chains from a single sample sequenced in a study of blood T cells in healthy people across ages. Together with a sample-barcoded 5' primer, a J-beta primer mix was included in a second PCR lasting roughly 6 to 12 cycles. MiXCR, applied by TCRdb to the 5' RACE reads, yields one record per CDR3 protein. The sample holds 650,000 to 900,000 distinct CDR3 sequences; about 62% are singletons and the top ten take approximately 30%. Sequenced material: blood. Source of these receptors: a man younger than 45 in good health.

This clonotype turned up a few times. The V call is TRBV9, the J call TRBJ1-2; 7 bases map to TRBD1. The CDR3 totals 15 residues. Per germline, CDR1 SGDLS and CDR2 YYNGEE. V was clipped by 0 bases and J by 2 bases; unmatched bases: 4. The CDR3 loop is CASSVEGARNYGYTF. The DNA of the CDR3 is TGTGCCAGCAGCGTAGAGGGGGCGAGGAACTATGGCTACACCTTC.

The chain has TRBV5-1 and TRBJ2-7, with D perhaps given as TRBD1 or TRBD2 (7 bases each). The better agreement between TRBJ2-5 and the DNA end casts doubt on the J call. The CDR3 loop spans 15 amino acids. The germline CDR1 and CDR2 sequences are SGHRS and YFSETQ. The CDR3, as DNA: TGCGCCAGCAGCTTGCTCCAGACAGGGAGGGGGACCCAGTACTTC. Amino acid sequence: CASSLLQTGRGTQYF.

Only a few counts were recorded for this clonotype. The V call is TRBV15, the J call TRBJ1-2, with no clear D. Trimming took 3 bases from V and 2 from J, leaving 7 bases between them. The V gene's germline CDR1 is LNHNV and CDR2 YYDKDF (reference sequence). The CDR3 runs 13 residues. The CDR3 nucleotides are TGTGCCACCAGCAGGGTGGTCAACTATGGCTACACCTTC. Protein product: CATSRVVNYGYTF.

This rearrangement joins TRBV6-2 or TRBV6-3 to TRBJ2-3, with 9 bases lining up with TRBD2. The J segment lost 2 bases and the V segment lost 6 bases, leaving 12 bases of the junction unmatched. The germline V gene encodes CDR1 MNHEY and CDR2 SVGEGT. CDR3 size: 17 residues. The CDR3 sequence is CASSRLGGGGVTDTQYF. CDR3 coding DNA: TGTGCCAGCAGCCGTCTCGGAGGCGGGGGGGTCACAGATACGCAGTATTTT.

The V call is TRBV25-1, the J call TRBJ2-6; 7 bases align to TRBD2. Per the germline V gene, CDR1 is MGHDK and CDR2 is SYGVNS. The V segment lost 6 bases and the J segment 2 bases; nucleotides outside the gene matches: 16. The CDR3 consists of 19 residues. The CDR3 sequence is CASSPMVSGAQPGANVLTF. The DNA of the CDR3 is TGTGCCAGCAGCCCAATGGTGAGCGGGGCACAGCCTGGGGCCAACGTCCTGACTTTC. The variable domain in full, with the rest retrieved from reference TRBV25-1 and TRBJ2-6, is EADIYQTPRYLVIGTGKKITLECSQTMGHDKMYWYQQDPGMELHLIHYSYGVNSTEKGDLSSESTVSRIRTEHFPLTLESARPSHTSQYLCASSPMVSGAQPGANVLTFGAGSRLTVL.

This sequence joins TRBV4-1 and TRBJ2-3; D is unclear. Trimming left V 0 bases short and J 3 bases short, with 19 bases between. CDR3 length: 18 amino acids. CDR1 is MGHRA, CDR2 YSYEKL, per germline. CDR3 bases: TGCGCCAGCAGCCAAGATAATGGGCCGCCGACGGGTACAGATACGCAGTATTTT. Translated: CASSQDNGPPTGTDTQYF.

CDR3 residues: CASSPGGAVKNYGYTF. DNA of the CDR3: TGCGCCAGCAGCCCGGGGGGAGCTGTAAAGAACTATGGCTACACCTTC. This chain joins TRBV4-3 and TRBJ1-2; D might be TRBD1 (5 bases). CDR1 and CDR2 (germline): LGHNA, YSLEER. The V end was cut by 4 bases, the J end by 2 bases, with 17 bases between. The CDR3 has 16 residues.

A few counts support this clonotype. This sequence joins TRBV12-3 or TRBV12-4 and TRBJ2-4; D tentatively reads TRBD1 or TRBD2 (5 bases each). Gene TRBJ2-7 matches the end of the DNA better, so the J call may be wrong. The CDR3 spans 14 residues. The CDR3 here is CASSLKGRYYEQYF. Written as DNA, the CDR3 is TGTGCCAGCAGTTTAAAGGGACGGTACTACGAGCAGTACTTC.